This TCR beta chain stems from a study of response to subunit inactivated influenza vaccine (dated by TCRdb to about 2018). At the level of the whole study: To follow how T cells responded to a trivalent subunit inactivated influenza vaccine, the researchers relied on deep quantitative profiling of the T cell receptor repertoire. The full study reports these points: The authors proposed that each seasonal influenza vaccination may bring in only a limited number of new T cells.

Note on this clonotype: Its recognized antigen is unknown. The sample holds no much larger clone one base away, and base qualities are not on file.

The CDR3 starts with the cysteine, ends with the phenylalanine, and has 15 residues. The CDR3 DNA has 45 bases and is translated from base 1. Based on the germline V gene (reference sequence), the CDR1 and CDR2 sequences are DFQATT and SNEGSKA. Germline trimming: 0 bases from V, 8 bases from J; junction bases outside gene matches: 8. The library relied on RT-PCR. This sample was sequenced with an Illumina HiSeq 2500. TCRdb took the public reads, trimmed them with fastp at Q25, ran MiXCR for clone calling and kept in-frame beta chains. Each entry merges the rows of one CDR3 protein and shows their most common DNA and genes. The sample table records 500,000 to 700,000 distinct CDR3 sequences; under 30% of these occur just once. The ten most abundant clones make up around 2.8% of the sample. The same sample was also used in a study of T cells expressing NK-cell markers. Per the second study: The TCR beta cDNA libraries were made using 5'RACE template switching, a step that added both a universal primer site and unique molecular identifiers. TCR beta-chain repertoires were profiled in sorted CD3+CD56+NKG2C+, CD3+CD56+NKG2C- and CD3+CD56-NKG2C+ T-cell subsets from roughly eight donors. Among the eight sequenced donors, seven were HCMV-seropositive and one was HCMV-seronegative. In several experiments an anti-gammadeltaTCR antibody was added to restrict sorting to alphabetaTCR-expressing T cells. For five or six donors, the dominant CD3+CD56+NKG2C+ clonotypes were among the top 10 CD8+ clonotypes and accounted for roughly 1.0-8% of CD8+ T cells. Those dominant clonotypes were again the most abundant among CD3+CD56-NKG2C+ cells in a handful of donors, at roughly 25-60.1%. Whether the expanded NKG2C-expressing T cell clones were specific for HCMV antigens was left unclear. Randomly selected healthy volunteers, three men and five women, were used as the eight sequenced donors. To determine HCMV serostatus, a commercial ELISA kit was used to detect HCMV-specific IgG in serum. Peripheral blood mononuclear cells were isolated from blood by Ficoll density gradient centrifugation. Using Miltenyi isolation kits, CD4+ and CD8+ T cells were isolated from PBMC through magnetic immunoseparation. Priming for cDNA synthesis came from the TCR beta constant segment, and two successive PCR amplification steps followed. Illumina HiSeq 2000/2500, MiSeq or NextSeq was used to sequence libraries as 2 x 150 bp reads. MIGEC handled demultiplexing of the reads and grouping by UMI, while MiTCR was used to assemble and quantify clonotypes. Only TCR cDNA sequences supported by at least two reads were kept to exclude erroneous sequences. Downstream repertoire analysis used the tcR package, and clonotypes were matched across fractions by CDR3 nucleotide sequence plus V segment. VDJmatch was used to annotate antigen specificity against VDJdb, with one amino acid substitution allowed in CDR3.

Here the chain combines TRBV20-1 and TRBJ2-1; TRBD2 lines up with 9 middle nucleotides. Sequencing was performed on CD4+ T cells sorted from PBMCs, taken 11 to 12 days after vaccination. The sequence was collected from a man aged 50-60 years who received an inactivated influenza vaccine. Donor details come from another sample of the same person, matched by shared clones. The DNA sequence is TGCAGTGCTAGAGATTGGCGGGAGGGTATAGATGAGCAGTTCTTC. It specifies CSARDWREGIDEQFF.